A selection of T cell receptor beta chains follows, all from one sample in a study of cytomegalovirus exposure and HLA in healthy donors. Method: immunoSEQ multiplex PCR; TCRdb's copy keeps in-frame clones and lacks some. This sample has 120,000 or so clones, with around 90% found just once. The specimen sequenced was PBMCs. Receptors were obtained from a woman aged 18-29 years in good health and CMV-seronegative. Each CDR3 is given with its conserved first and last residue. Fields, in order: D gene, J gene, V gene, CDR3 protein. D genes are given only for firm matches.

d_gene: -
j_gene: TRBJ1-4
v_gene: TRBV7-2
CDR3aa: CASSLAPGEGIEKLFF

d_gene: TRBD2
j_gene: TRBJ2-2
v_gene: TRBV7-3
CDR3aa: CASSSRVRREGLDGELFF

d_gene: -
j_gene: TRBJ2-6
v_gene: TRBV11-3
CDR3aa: CASSSTGFWEAGANVLTF

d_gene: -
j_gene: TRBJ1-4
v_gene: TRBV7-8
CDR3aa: CAVRGRVREKLFF

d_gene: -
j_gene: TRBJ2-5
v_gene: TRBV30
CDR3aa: CAWSVNNFQETQYF

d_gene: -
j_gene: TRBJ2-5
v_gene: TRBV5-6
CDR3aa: CASSLVGRAQETQYF

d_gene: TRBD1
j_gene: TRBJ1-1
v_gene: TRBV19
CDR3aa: CASSPWTGVNTEAFF

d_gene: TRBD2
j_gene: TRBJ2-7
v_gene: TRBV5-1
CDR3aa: CASSLAPSGYEQYF

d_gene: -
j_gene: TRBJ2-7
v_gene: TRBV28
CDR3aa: CASTGAAISYEQYF

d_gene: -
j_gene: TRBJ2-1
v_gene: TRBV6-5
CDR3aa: CASSYQAASSYNEQFF

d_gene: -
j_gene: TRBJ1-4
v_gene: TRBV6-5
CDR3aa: CASSYSSQTNEKLFF

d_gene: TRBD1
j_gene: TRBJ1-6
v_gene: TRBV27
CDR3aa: CASSWAWQGVGSSYNSPLHF

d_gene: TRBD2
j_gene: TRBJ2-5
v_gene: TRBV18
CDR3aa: CASSSPTGTSGVSPHGGETQYF

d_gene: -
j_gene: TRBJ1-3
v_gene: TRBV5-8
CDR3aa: CASSLAGIGNTIYF

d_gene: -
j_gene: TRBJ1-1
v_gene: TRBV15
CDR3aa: CATSSPRYRAWSTEAFF

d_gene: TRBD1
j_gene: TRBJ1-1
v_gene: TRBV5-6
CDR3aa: CASSRPTGGLAEAFF

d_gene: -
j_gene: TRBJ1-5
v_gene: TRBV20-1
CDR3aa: CSARVRQPQHF

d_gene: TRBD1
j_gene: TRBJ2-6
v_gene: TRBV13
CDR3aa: CASSRRPGQGANGANVLTF

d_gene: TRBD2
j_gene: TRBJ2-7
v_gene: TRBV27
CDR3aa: CASSCPNYREALYEQYF

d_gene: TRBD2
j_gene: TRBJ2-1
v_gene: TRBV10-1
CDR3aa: CASSDPHGGLAGDQYNEQFF

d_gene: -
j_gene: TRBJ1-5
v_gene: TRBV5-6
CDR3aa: CASSMWDNNQPQHF

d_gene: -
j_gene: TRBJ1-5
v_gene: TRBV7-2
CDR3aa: CASSIAGGGNQPQHF

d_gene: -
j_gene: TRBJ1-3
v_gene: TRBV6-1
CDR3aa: CASMRSSGNTIYF

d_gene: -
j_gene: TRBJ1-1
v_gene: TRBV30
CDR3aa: CAWKLQGETAEAFF

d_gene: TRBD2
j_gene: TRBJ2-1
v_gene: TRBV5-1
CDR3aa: CASSSGLAGHSYNEQFF

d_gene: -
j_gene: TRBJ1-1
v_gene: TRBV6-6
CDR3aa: CASSLVAEAFF

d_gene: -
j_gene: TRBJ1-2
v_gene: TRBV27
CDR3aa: CASSLEGLGYGYTF

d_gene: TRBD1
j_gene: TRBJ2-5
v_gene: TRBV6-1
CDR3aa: CASNNRGETQYF

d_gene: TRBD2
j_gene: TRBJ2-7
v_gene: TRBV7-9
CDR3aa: CASSLAESLAGGYEQYF

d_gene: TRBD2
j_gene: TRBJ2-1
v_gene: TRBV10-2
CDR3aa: CASRLAVHNEQFF

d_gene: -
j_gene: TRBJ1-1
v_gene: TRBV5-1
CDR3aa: CASSPVTEVPTEAFF

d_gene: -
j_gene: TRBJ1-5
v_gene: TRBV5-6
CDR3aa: CASSLGGNSNQPQHF

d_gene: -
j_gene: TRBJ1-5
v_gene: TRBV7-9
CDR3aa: CASSLGGGGVLSNQPQHF

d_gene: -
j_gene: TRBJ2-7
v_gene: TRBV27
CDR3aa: CASSPGAGILNEQYF

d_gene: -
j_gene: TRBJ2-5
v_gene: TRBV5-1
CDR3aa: CASSPGETQYF

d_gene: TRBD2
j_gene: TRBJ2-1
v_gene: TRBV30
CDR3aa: CAWSRIAGGFGNEQFF

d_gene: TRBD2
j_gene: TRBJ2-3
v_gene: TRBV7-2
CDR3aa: CASSRTPSGVFTDTQYF

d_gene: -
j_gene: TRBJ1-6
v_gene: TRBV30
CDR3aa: CAWRWGQLNSPLHF

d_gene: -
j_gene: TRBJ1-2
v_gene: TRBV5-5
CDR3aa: CASSLYLLSGYTF

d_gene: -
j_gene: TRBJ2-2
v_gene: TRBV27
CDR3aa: CATVDGGDTGELFF

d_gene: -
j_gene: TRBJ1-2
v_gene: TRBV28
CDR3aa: CASSLSDKVLGGYTF

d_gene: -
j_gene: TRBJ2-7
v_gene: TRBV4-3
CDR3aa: CASAEGELYEQYF

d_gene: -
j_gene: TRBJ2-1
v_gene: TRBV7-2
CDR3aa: CASSSIVGSYNEQFF

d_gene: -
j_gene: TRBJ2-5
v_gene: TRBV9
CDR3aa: CASSGSGYYQETQYF

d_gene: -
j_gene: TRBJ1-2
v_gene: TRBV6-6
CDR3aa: CASSYGSGEYGGYTF

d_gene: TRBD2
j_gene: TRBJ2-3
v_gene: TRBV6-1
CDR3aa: CASSVLAGGADTQYF

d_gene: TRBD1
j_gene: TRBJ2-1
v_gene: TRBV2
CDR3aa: CANRGDSFPPNEQFF

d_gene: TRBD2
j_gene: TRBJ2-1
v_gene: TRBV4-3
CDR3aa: CASSPGAGASYNEQFF

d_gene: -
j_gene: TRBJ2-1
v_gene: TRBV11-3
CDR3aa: CASSTQELSSYNEQFF

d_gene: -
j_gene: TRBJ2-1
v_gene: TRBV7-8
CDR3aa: CASSLFGTPGESYNEQFF

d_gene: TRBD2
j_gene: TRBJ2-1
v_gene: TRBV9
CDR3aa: CASSVDGGAAEQFF

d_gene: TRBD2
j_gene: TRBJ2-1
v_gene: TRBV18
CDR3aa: CASSQGLAGGNEQFF

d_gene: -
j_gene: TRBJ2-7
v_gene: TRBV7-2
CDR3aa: CASSLPVYPYEQYF